Shown below are 20 T cell receptor beta chains from a single sample sequenced in a study of early T cells in non-severe SARS-CoV-2 infection. MiXCR was run by TCRdb on the 5' RACE reads, yielding one entry per CDR3 protein. In the table there are tens of thousands of distinct CDR3 sequences, around 4% of which are singletons. Material for sequencing was whole blood. Receptor source: an adult who was a healthcare worker with PCR-confirmed SARS-CoV-2 infection or an uninfected control (not recorded which).

The table lists this clonotype with many counts. This sequence joins TRBV6-5 and TRBJ2-1; D ambiguous. The CDR3 covers 13 residues. Trimming left V 0 bases short and J 7 bases short, with 7 bases between. Germline CDR1 MNHEY, CDR2 SVGAGI. CDR3 nucleotides: TGTGCCAGCAGTTACTCGCAGGTGAATGAGCAGTTCTTC. Translation: CASSYSQVNEQFF.

This clonotype has ten or more counts. The chain is built from TRBV28 and TRBJ2-7; D not certain. Germline CDR1 and CDR2: MDHEN and SYDVKM. V was pared by 5 bases and J by 3 bases, with 17 bases between. The CDR3 consists of 15 residues. CDR3 loop: CASSGGAAAFYEQYF. CDR3 DNA sequence: TGTGCCAGCAGTGGTGGTGCAGCCGCCTTCTACGAGCAGTACTTC.

The chain couples TRBV12-3 or TRBV12-4 to TRBJ1-6, with D possibly TRBD1 on 5 matching bases. The V and J ends lost 3 bases and 15 bases respectively, with 15 bases between them. This CDR3 comprises 13 residues. The CDR3 bases are TGTGCCAGCAGTTTTACCAACACTCAGGGCCTCCACTTT. This gives the protein CASSFTNTQGLHF.

In its sample, this clonotype was seen many times. The chain recombines TRBV27 with TRBJ1-5; the D is unclear. Trimming took 0 bases from V and 0 from J, leaving 12 bases between them. This CDR3 region has 17 residues. The germline gives CDR1 MNHEY, CDR2 SMNVEV (reference sequence). The CDR3 protein is CASSLSLNTYSNQPQHF. CDR3 in DNA: TGTGCCAGCAGTTTATCGTTAAACACCTATAGCAATCAGCCCCAGCATTTT.

This clonotype was seen at least ten times. The chain is built from TRBV30 and TRBJ1-5; 7 bases are shared with TRBD1. The length of the CDR3 is 14 residues. With 1 base clipped from V and 4 bases from J, the junction kept 4 bases outside the gene matches. Per the germline V gene, CDR1 is GTSNPN and CDR2 is SVGIG (reference sequence). CDR3 loop: CAWSGGTANQPQHF. In nucleotides, the CDR3 is TGTGCCTGGAGTGGGGGGACAGCAAATCAGCCCCAGCATTTT.

This clonotype was detected only a few times. V and J are TRBV20-1 and TRBJ2-3; D remains ambiguous. The V end was cut by 3 bases, the J end by 0 bases, with 10 bases between. Germline CDR1 DFQATT, CDR2 SNEGSKA (reference sequence). CDR3 length: 14 residues. The CDR3 bases are TGCAGTGCTAGTTACATTCTGAGCACAGATACGCAGTATTTT. It yields the protein CSASYILSTDTQYF.

This clonotype was picked up many times. The rearrangement uses TRBV18 and TRBJ2-5; D remains unclear. The CDR3 sequence is 14 residues long. V lost 0 bases to trimming and J lost 4 bases, with 9 bases between them. CDR1 and CDR2 from the germline V gene are KGHSH and LQKENI. CDR3 residues: CASSPPRPLETQYF. The CDR3, as DNA: TGTGCCAGCTCACCACCGCGCCCTTTAGAGACCCAGTACTTC.

There are many counts of this clonotype. The chain combines TRBV27 with TRBJ1-6; no reliable D call. The CDR3 is 15 amino acids. Trimming left V 3 bases short and J 10 bases short, with 16 bases between. CDR1 and CDR2 (germline): MNHEY, SMNVEV (reference sequence). In DNA form, the CDR3 reads TGTGCCAGCAGTTTGAGTTCCGGTCGAGGCTCACCCCTCCACTTT. This codes for CASSLSSGRGSPLHF.

This clonotype was seen at least ten times. The rearrangement joins TRBV27 to TRBJ1-2; 7 bases align to TRBD1. CDR3 size: 14 residues. V gave up 2 bases and J gave up 8 bases; unmatched junction bases: 8. CDR1 MNHEY and CDR2 SMNVEV come from the germline V gene (reference sequence). For the CDR3, the DNA is TGTGCCAGCAGTTTAATACACAGGGGAGAGGGCTACACCTTC. It codes for CASSLIHRGEGYTF.

This clonotype has a count of ten or more. The chain has TRBV6-1 and TRBJ2-3, with a tentative D call TRBD2 (6 bases). V was cut by 6 bases and J by 6 bases, with 13 bases left in between. CDR1 is MNHNS and CDR2 is SASEGT in the germline V gene. This CDR3 contains 13 residues. The CDR3 DNA follows: TGTGCCAGCAGGCCTTCGGCGGGGGATACGCAGTATTTT. Residues: CASRPSAGDTQYF.

This clonotype appeared many times. V is TRBV7-9 and J is TRBJ2-5, with D possibly matching TRBD2 (5 bases). Trimming left V 5 bases short and J 2 bases short, with 9 bases between. The CDR3 is 13 amino acids. Germline CDR1 SEHNR, CDR2 FQNEAQ (reference sequence). The CDR3 sequence is CASSPGSQETQYF. As DNA, the CDR3 is TGTGCCAGCAGCCCGGGGAGTCAAGAGACCCAGTACTTC.

This clonotype was counted many times. The chain combines TRBV6-4 with TRBJ2-1; 8 bases line up with TRBD2. This CDR3 has 15 residues. Trimming cost V 5 bases and J 4 bases; bases outside gene matches: 7. In germline, CDR1 is MRHNA, CDR2 SNTAGT. This CDR3 is CASSKLAEGYNEQFF. The CDR3 DNA reads as TGTGCCAGCAGTAAACTAGCGGAGGGATACAATGAGCAGTTCTTC.

Ten or more counts support this clonotype. The genes are TRBV3-1 and TRBJ2-5; D not resolved. This CDR3 contains 14 residues. Germline V gene sequence: CDR1 LGHDT, CDR2 YNNKEL (reference sequence). V lost 3 bases and J 2 bases, leaving 10 bases between the germline ends. The DNA of the CDR3 is TGTGCCAGCAGCCAGGGCATTAGTCAAGAGACCCAGTACTTC. Its protein is CASSQGISQETQYF.

This clonotype is medium-sized within its sample. J is TRBJ1-2 and V is TRBV7-8, with 10 bases identical to TRBD1. The CDR3 is 12 amino acids. The germline V gene has CDR1 SGHVS and CDR2 FQNEAQ. V dropped 3 bases and J dropped 8; count of bases not matched to a gene: 0. CDR3: CASSLTGGGYTF. Here the CDR3 DNA reads TGTGCCAGCAGCTTGACAGGGGGCGGCTACACCTTC. Combining the CDR3 with reference TRBV7-8 and TRBJ1-2 gives the whole variable domain GAGVSQSPRYKVAKRGQDVALRCDPISGHVSLFWYQQALGQGPEFLTYFQNEAQLDKSGLPSDRFFAERPEGSVSTLKIQRTQQEDSAVYLCASSLTGGGYTFGSGTRLTVV.

This clonotype was detected ten times or more. This chain links TRBV11-2 with TRBJ2-6; TRBD1 matches 7 bases. Trimming removed 7 bases from V and 0 bases from J; junction bases left unmatched: 12. Germline-derived CDR1 and CDR2 are SGHAT and FQNNGV. This CDR3 region has 18 residues. For the CDR3, the DNA is TGTGCCAGCAACCCAAACAGGGGAATCCACTCTGGGGCCAACGTCCTGACTTTC. The encoded protein is CASNPNRGIHSGANVLTF.

This clonotype has ten or more counts. This chain's CDR3 is CASSLHSGRETQYF. CDR3 nucleotides: TGTGCCAGCTCATTACATAGCGGGAGGGAGACCCAGTACTTC. The rearrangement uses TRBV18 and TRBJ2-5; TRBD2 matches at 10 bases. Germline CDR1 KGHSH, CDR2 LQKENI. After removal of 5 bases from V and 5 bases from J, the junction contained 5 bases not matched to a gene. This CDR3 comprises 14 residues.

This clonotype has a count of ten or more. This chain connects TRBV5-1 to TRBJ2-1; D remains unclear. Germline CDR1 is SGHRS and CDR2 is YFSETQ. Trimming cost V 4 bases and J 0 bases, with 8 bases left between them. There are 14 residues in the CDR3. The CDR3 sequence is CASSNKSSYNEQFF. In DNA form, the CDR3 reads TGCGCCAGCAGCAACAAAAGCTCCTACAATGAGCAGTTCTTC. The variable domain in full, with the rest retrieved from reference TRBV5-1 and TRBJ2-1, is KAGVTQTPRYLIKTRGQQVTLSCSPISGHRSVSWYQQTPGQGLQFLFEYFSETQRNKGNFPGRFSGRQFSNSRSEMNVSTLELGDSALYLCASSNKSSYNEQFFGPGTRLTVL.

This clonotype was detected a few times. This chain links TRBV18 with TRBJ2-1, with TRBD2 identical over 7 bases. V shed 3 bases, J shed 10 bases, and the junction held 6 bases outside the gene matches. The V gene's germline CDR1 is KGHSH and CDR2 LQKENI. This CDR3 contains 13 residues. CDR3 sequence (DNA): TGTGCCAGCTCACCCGGGACTAAAGACGAGCAGTTCTTC. Protein: CASSPGTKDEQFF.

V is TRBV6-6 and J is TRBJ2-7, with D maybe TRBD2 (6 bases). The CDR3 has 15 amino acids. Germline V lookup: CDR1 MNHNY, CDR2 SVGAGI (reference sequence). Trimming stripped 6 bases from V and 9 bases from J, with 24 bases between. The CDR3 DNA is TGTGCCAGCAGCTCCTCTGGCGGGACCCCCATCGTGCAGTACTTC. Amino acids: CASSSSGGTPIVQYF.

There are a few counts of this clonotype. The CDR3: CSATLFESRGAREQYF. Here the CDR3 DNA reads TGCAGCGCCACTCTCTTTGAGAGCCGAGGCGCTAGAGAGCAGTACTTC. This chain uses TRBV29-1 with TRBJ2-7; D not certain. CDR1 is SQVTM and CDR2 is ANQGSEA in the germline V gene. The CDR3 totals 16 residues. V gave up 7 bases and J gave up 7 bases, with 29 bases separating them.